The clone carrying this TCR beta chain was seen only a few times. Its specificity is unknown. Expressed TCRB transcripts got sequenced, as all isolated RNA was reverse transcribed. Using immunoSEQ multiplex PCR, the repertoire was profiled, and TCRdb retains in-frame clones only, with some absent. Here the sample spans about 220,000 clones, approximately 10% being singletons. The data belong to a study of beta chain features in type 1 diabetes. Across the whole study: All samples together contributed 100 million to 120 million sorted cells for examination.

Study-level points and caveats: Patients' naive, central memory and Treg TCRB repertoires seemed closer to one another than those of healthy donors.

The sequence derives from a young man in good health. The sequenced sample was central memory CD4+ T cells from blood.

CDR3 loop: CASSTTLPGTGVHEQYF. The CDR3 nucleotides read TGCGCCAGCAGCACCACCCTCCCCGGGACAGGGGTCCACGAGCAGTACTTC. The V call is TRBV4-3, the J call TRBJ2-7; TRBD1 agrees at 10 bases. V lost 5 bases to trimming and J lost 5 bases; unmatched junction nucleotides: 15. Germline lookup yields CDR1 LGHNA and CDR2 YSLEER. The CDR3 loop spans 17 amino acids.